What follows are 21 T cell receptor beta chains derived from one specimen sequenced in a study of blood T cell repertoires in COVID-19. Repertoires were generated with immunoSEQ multiplex PCR, while TCRdb's copy carries only in-frame clones and drops some. The sample carries about 240,000 clones, about 86% recorded once. Sequencing input: peripheral blood. These receptors all come from a man aged 55 to 69 with acute or convalescent COVID-19.

The chain joins TRBV28 to TRBJ1-2; D is possibly TRBD1 (6 bases). In germline, CDR1 is MDHEN, CDR2 SYDVKM. Trimming stripped 2 bases from V and 3 bases from J, with 7 bases between. CDR3 size: 13 residues. CDR3 in amino acids: CASSLGGYYGYTF. CDR3 DNA sequence: TGTGCCAGCAGTTTAGGGGGCTACTATGGCTACACCTTC.

The V gene is TRBV5-5, the J gene TRBJ1-6; 10 positions match TRBD1. CDR1 is SGHKS, CDR2 YYEKEE, per germline (reference sequence). V trimming: 6 bases; J trimming: 8 bases; junction bases outside the gene matches: 11. The CDR3 sequence is 16 residues long. CDR3 protein: CASTLLHGQGDSPLHF. The CDR3 DNA reads as TGTGCCAGCACCCTCCTGCATGGACAGGGGGATTCACCCCTCCACTTT. The whole variable domain, remainder taken from reference TRBV5-5 and TRBJ1-6, is DAGVTQSPTHLIKTRGQQVTLRCSPISGHKSVSWYQQVLGQGPQFIFQYYEKEERGRGNFPDRFSARQFPNYSSELNVNALLLGDSALYLCASTLLHGQGDSPLHFGNGTRLTVT.

The chain carries TRBV9 and TRBJ1-5; 11 positions match TRBD1. Germline V CDR1 and CDR2: SGDLS, YYNGEE. Trimming removed 5 bases from V and 7 bases from J; junction bases left unmatched: 14. CDR3 length equals 17 residues. CDR3 sequence reads: CASSAGAGQGAQQPQHF. Here the CDR3 DNA reads TGTGCCAGCAGTGCAGGGGCCGGACAGGGGGCCCAACAGCCCCAGCATTTT.

The rearrangement links TRBV27 to TRBJ1-2; D gene ambiguous. Per the germline V gene, CDR1 is MNHEY and CDR2 is SMNVEV (reference sequence). This CDR3 is built from 14 residues. V dropped 5 bases and J dropped 8 bases, with 18 bases sitting between them. The CDR3 sequence is CASSEWHPEGGYTF. In DNA, the CDR3 is TGTGCCAGCAGTGAGTGGCACCCCGAGGGAGGCTACACCTTC.

This clone was counted between two and nine times. This chain uses TRBV11-3 with TRBJ2-5; 7 bases fit TRBD1. CDR3 length equals 14 residues. Per germline, CDR1 SGHNT and CDR2 YENEEA. V lost 5 bases to trimming and J lost 1 base; unmatched junction nucleotides: 4. Here the CDR3 DNA reads TGTGCCAGCAGCACGGGACAGTCCCAAGAGACCCAGTACTTC. Translated: CASSTGQSQETQYF.

The chain has TRBV18 and TRBJ2-6; the match to TRBD1 covers 8 bases. The germline V gene encodes CDR1 KGHSH and CDR2 LQKENI. V lost 1 base, J lost 4 bases, and 6 bases stayed unmatched. The CDR3 loop spans 17 amino acids. The CDR3 here is CASSPLPTGVGANVLTF. DNA for the CDR3: TGTGCCAGCTCACCACTACCGACAGGGGTCGGGGCCAACGTCCTGACTTTC.

The table lists this clone with a count of one. This chain joins TRBV6-5 and TRBJ2-7, with 12 bases matching TRBD2. The CDR3 has 15 residues. Germline CDR1 is MNHEY and CDR2 is SVGAGI. The trim removed 5 bases at V and 5 bases at J, leaving 7 bases unmatched. The CDR3, as DNA: TGTGCCAGCAGTCGCTCTAGCGGGAGGGCCCACGAGCAGTACTTC. Its translation: CASSRSSGRAHEQYF.

This chain links TRBV19 with TRBJ1-1; 9 bases fit TRBD1. Germline V gives CDR1 LNHDA, CDR2 SQIVND (reference sequence). The CDR3 is 14 residues long. Trimming at V came to 6 bases and at J to 1 base, leaving 3 bases not matched to a gene. The CDR3 sequence is CASSQGQGNTEAFF. DNA for the CDR3: TGTGCCAGTAGCCAGGGACAGGGGAACACTGAAGCTTTCTTT. Full variable domain (remainder filled in from reference TRBV19 and TRBJ1-1): DGGITQSPKYLFRKEGQNVTLSCEQNLNHDAMYWYRQDPGQGLRLIYYSQIVNDFQKGDIAEGYSVSREKKESFPLTVTSAQKNPTAFYLCASSQGQGNTEAFFGQGTRLTVV.

The V gene is TRBV11-3, the J gene TRBJ1-2; a weak D match, TRBD1 (5 bases). Germline V gene data show CDR1 as SGHNT and CDR2 as YENEEA. Trimming removed 4 bases at V and 2 bases at J, with 20 bases between. The CDR3 extends over 17 amino acids. The CDR3 spells CASSSGPTPGRNYGYTF. CDR3 DNA: TGTGCCAGCAGCTCAGGCCCAACACCAGGGCGGAACTATGGCTACACCTTC.

This chain connects TRBV18 to TRBJ1-5; D unclear. The V end lost 2 bases, the J end lost 3 bases, and 8 bases lay between the germline ends. CDR1 KGHSH and CDR2 LQKENI come from the germline V gene. This CDR3 comprises 14 residues. CDR3 coding DNA: TGTGCCAGCTCACCATCCCATTCCAATCAGCCCCAGCATTTT. It codes for CASSPSHSNQPQHF.

The V gene is TRBV19, the J gene TRBJ1-2; 11 nucleotides match TRBD1. V lost 9 bases to trimming and J lost 4 bases; unmatched junction nucleotides: 10. The CDR3 runs to 15 residues. Germline V lookup: CDR1 LNHDA, CDR2 SQIVND (reference sequence). CDR3 sequence: CASADRGREGYGYTF. CDR3 in DNA: TGTGCCAGCGCGGACAGGGGGCGGGAGGGCTATGGCTACACCTTC.

V and J are TRBV5-4 and TRBJ2-1; 8 bases align to TRBD2. This CDR3 spans 16 amino acids. Germline values: CDR1 SGHNT, CDR2 YYREEE (reference sequence). V was pared by 4 bases and J by 0 bases, with 6 bases of the junction left unmatched. Here the CDR3 reads CASSAAGGSSYNEQFF. In nucleotides, the CDR3 is TGTGCCAGCAGCGCCGCGGGGGGTAGCTCCTACAATGAGCAGTTCTTC. The whole variable domain, remainder taken from reference TRBV5-4 and TRBJ2-1, is ETGVTQSPTHLIKTRGQQVTLRCSSQSGHNTVSWYQQALGQGPQFIFQYYREEENGRGNFPPRFSGLQFPNYSSELNVNALELDDSALYLCASSAAGGSSYNEQFFGPGTRLTVL.

V is TRBV19 and J is TRBJ2-7; D might be TRBD2 (6 bases). Trimming stripped 6 bases from V and 1 base from J, with 16 bases between. This CDR3 has 15 residues. Germline V CDR1 and CDR2: LNHDA, SQIVND (reference sequence). CDR3 coding DNA: TGTGCCAGTAGCCTGACTAGTATACCATCCTACGAGCAGTACTTC. Protein sequence: CASSLTSIPSYEQYF.

The table lists this clone with a few counts. The chain's CDR3 is CASSPPSGEQYF. The CDR3 region has the DNA TGTGCCAGCAGCCCCCCCTCCGGCGAGCAGTACTTC. The gene calls are TRBV12-3 or TRBV12-4 and TRBJ2-7; D not certain. There are 12 residues in the CDR3. The germline V and J ends were trimmed by 6 bases and 6 bases, with 12 bases remaining between them.

This chain links TRBV4-1 with TRBJ2-5; TRBD2 matches at 10 bases. Germline values: CDR1 MGHRA, CDR2 YSYEKL. Trimming removed 1 base from V and 5 bases from J; junction bases left unmatched: 7. The CDR3 spans 16 residues. The DNA for the CDR3 is TGCGCCAGCAGCCAAGTGACTAGCGGGTGGGGGGAGACCCAGTACTTC. Translation: CASSQVTSGWGETQYF.

With regard to this clone: One junction end disagrees with the germline gene, perhaps due to a read error. The rearrangement links TRBV11-3 to TRBJ2-7; tentatively, D is TRBD2 (6 bases). Looked up from germline, CDR1 is SGHNT and CDR2 is YENEEA. This CDR3 comprises 13 residues. The CDR3 region has the DNA TGTGCCAGCAGCTGGGGGGACTCCTCCGAGCAGTACTTC. Its protein is CASSWGDSSEQYF.

The chain joins TRBV7-9 to TRBJ2-7; 8 nucleotides match TRBD1. After removal of 5 bases from V and 4 bases from J, the junction contained 10 bases not matched to a gene. Germline lookup yields CDR1 SEHNR and CDR2 FQNEAQ (reference sequence). The CDR3 is made up of 15 amino acids. This CDR3 reads CASSIRETGVYEQYF. The CDR3 DNA is TGTGCCAGCAGCATCCGTGAGACAGGGGTGTACGAGCAGTACTTC.

Only one count was recorded for this clone. The rearrangement joins TRBV14 to TRBJ2-1, with D perhaps matching TRBD1 (6 bases). V was shortened by 0 bases and J by 0 bases, with 12 bases between the two germline ends. CDR1 and CDR2 (germline): SGHDN, FVKESK. The CDR3 contains 17 residues. DNA for the CDR3: TGTGCCAGCAGCCAAGATCAGGGGCCGAGCTCCTACAATGAGCAGTTCTTC. This sequence encodes CASSQDQGPSSYNEQFF.

The chain couples TRBV20-1 to TRBJ2-1, with TRBD2 matching 8 bases. The CDR3 covers 11 residues. Per germline, CDR1 DFQATT and CDR2 SNEGSKA (reference sequence). J gave up 15 bases and V 6 bases, and 10 bases lay outside the gene matches. CDR3 in amino acids: CSAEWGLETFF. As DNA, the CDR3 is TGCAGTGCAGAGTGGGGACTAGAAACGTTCTTC.

The V gene is TRBV6-5, the J gene TRBJ2-7, with D possibly being TRBD2 (5 bases). This CDR3 is 11 amino acids long. Germline CDR1 MNHEY, CDR2 SVGAGI. The V gene lost 6 bases and the J gene lost 6 bases, with 9 bases spanning the gap. The CDR3 region has the DNA TGTGCCAGCAGGAGAGAGGGCGAGCAGTACTTC. Translation: CASRREGEQYF.

Only one count was recorded for this clone. Other DNA variants within this sample encode the same CDR3. The chain has TRBV11-3 and TRBJ2-7; D remains unclear. The CDR3 runs to 12 residues. V lost 5 bases and J 1 base, leaving 6 bases between the germline ends. Germline CDR1 is SGHNT and CDR2 is YENEEA. CDR3 residues: CASSPDSYEQYF. The CDR3 DNA is TGTGCCAGCAGCCCAGATTCCTACGAGCAGTACTTC.